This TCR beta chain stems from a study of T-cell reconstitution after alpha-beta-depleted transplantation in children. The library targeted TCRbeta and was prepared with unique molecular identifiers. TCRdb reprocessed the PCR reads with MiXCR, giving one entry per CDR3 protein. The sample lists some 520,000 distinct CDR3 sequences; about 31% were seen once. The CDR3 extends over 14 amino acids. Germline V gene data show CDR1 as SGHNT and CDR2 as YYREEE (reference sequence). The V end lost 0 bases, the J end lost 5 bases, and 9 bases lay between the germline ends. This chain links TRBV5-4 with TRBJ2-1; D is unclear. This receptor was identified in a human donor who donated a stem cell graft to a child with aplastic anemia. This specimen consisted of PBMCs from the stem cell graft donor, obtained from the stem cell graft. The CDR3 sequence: CASSLGGSDNEQFF. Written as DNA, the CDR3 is TGTGCCAGCAGCTTGGGGGGATCGGACAATGAGCAGTTCTTC. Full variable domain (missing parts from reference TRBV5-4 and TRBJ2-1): ETGVTQSPTHLIKTRGQQVTLRCSSQSGHNTVSWYQQALGQGPQFIFQYYREEENGRGNFPPRFSGLQFPNYSSELNVNALELDDSALYLCASSLGGSDNEQFFGPGTRLTVL.